The clone carrying this TCR beta chain was picked up a small number of times. The germline gene is not matched at one end of the junction; a read error may be the cause. This entry belongs to a study of blood T cell repertoires in COVID-19. CDR1 is SGHAT, CDR2 FQNNGV, per germline. The CDR3 runs to 16 residues. The table came from immunoSEQ multiplex PCR; TCRdb's copy has only in-frame clones and leaves some out. Altogether approximately 360,000 clones are present, 85% to 90% being singletons, with the ten largest covering 0.95% to 1%. The sequence derives from a woman aged 25 to 39 with acute COVID-19. The sequenced material came from PBMCs or T cells enriched from blood (not recorded which). This chain connects TRBV11-2 to TRBJ2-2; 9 bases fit TRBD1. CDR3 bases: TGTGCCAGCAGCCTAGAGACAGGGGGGATGACCGGGGAGCTGTTTTTT. Translation: CASSLETGGMTGELFF.